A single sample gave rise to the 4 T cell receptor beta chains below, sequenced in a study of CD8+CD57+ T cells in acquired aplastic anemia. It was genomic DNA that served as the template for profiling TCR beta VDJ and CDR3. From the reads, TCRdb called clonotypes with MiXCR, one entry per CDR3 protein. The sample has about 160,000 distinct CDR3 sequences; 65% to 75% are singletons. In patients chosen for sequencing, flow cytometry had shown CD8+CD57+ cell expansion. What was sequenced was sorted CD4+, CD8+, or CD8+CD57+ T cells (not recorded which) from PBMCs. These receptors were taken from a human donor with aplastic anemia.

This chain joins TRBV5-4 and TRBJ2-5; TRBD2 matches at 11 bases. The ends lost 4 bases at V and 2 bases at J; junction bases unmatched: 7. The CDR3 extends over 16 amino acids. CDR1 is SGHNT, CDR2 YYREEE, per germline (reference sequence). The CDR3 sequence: CASSPAGTSGQETQYF. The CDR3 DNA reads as TGTGCCAGCAGCCCGGCCGGGACTAGCGGACAAGAGACCCAGTACTTC.

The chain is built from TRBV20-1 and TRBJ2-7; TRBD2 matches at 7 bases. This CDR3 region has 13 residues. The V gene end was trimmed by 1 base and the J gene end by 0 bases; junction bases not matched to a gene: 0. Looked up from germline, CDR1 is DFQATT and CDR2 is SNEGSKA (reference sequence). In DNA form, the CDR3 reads TGCAGTGCTAGAGCGGGGGGCTCCTACGAGCAGTACTTC. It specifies CSARAGGSYEQYF.

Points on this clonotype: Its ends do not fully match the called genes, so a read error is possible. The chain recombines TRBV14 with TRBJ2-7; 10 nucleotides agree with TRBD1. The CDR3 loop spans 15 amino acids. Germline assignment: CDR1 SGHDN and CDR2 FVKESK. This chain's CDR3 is CASSYGTGAAYEQCF. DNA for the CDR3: TGTGCCAGCAGCTATGGGACAGGGGCTGCCTACGAGCAGTGCTTC. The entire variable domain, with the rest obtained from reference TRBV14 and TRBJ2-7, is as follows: EAGVTQFPSHSVIEKGQTVTLRCDPISGHDNLYWYRRVMGKEIKFLLHFVKESKQDESGMPNNRFLAERTGGTYSTLKVQPAELEDSGVYFCASSYGTGAAYEQCFGPGTRLTVT.

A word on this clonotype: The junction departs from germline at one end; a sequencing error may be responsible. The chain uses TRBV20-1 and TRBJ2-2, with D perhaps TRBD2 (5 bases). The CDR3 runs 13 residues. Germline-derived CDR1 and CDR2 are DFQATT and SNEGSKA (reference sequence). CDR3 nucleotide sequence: TGCAGTACTAGAGCGGCGAACACCGGGGAGCTGTTTTTT. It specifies CSTRAANTGELFF.